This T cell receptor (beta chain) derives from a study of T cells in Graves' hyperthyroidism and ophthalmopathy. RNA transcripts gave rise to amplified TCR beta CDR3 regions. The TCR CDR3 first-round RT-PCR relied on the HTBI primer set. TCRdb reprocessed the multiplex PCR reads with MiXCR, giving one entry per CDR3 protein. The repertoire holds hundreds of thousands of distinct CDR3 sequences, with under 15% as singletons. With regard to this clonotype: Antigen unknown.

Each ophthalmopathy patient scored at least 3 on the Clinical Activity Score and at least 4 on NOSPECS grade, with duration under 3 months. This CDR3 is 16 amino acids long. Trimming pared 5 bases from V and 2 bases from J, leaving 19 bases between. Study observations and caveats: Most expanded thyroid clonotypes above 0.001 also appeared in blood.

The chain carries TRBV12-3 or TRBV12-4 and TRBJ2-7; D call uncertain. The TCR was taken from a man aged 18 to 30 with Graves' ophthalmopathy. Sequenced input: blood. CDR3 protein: CASSPGSVGWAYEQYF. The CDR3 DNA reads TGTGCCAGCAGTCCTGGGTCTGTAGGGTGGGCCTACGAGCAGTACTTC.